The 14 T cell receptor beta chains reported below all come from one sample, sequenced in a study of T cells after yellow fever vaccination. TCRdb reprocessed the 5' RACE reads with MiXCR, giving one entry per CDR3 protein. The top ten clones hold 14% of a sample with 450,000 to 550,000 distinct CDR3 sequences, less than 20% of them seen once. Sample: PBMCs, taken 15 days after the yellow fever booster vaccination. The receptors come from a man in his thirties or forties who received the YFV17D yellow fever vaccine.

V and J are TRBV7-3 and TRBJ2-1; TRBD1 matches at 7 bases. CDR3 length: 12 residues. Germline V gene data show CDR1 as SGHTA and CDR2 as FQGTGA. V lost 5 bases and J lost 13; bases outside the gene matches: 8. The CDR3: CASSQGTAHQFF. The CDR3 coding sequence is TGTGCCAGCAGCCAGGGGACAGCGCACCAGTTCTTC.

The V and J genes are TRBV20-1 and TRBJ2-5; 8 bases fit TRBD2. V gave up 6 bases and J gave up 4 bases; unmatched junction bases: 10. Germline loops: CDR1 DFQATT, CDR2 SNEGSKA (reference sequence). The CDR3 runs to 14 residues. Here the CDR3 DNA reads TGCAGTGCGACAAGACAGCGGGAGTTAGAGACCCAGTACTTC. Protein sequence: CSATRQRELETQYF.

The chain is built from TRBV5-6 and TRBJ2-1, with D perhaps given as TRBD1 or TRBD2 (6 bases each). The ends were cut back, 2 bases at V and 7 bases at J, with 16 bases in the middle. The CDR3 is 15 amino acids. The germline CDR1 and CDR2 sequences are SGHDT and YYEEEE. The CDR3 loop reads CASSLGGLLFNEQFF. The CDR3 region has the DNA TGTGCCAGCAGCTTAGGGGGACTCCTCTTTAATGAGCAGTTCTTC.

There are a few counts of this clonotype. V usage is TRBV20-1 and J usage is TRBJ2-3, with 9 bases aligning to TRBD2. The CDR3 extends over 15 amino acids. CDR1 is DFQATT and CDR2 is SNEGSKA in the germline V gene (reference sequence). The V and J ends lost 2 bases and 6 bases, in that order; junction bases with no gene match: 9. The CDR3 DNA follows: TGCAGTGCTAGATTTCTAGCGGGAAAATCCGATACGCAGTATTTT. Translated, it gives CSARFLAGKSDTQYF.

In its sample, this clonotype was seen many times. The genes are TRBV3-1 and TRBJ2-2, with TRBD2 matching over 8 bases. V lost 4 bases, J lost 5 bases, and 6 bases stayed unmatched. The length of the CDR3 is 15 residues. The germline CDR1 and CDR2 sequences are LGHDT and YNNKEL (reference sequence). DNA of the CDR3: TGTGCCAGCAGCCTAGCGGGACTTGGGACCGGGGAGCTGTTTTTT. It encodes CASSLAGLGTGELFF. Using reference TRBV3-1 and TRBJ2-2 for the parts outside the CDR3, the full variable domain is DTAVSQTPKYLVTQMGNDKSIKCEQNLGHDTMYWYKQDSKKFLKIMFSYNNKELIINETVPNRFSPKSPDKAHLNLHINSLELGDSAVYFCASSLAGLGTGELFFGEGSRLTVL.

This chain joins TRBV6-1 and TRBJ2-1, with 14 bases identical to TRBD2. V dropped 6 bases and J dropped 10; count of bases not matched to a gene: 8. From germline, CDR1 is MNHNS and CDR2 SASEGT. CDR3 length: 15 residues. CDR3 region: CASRGRLAGGEEQFF. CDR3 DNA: TGTGCCAGCAGGGGTAGACTAGCGGGAGGGGAAGAGCAGTTCTTC.

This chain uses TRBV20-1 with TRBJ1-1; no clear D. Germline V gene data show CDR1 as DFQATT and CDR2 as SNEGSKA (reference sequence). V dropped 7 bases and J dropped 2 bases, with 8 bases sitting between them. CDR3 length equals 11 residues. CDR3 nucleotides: TGCAGTGGATCAGGTAACACTGAAGCTTTCTTT. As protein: CSGSGNTEAFF.

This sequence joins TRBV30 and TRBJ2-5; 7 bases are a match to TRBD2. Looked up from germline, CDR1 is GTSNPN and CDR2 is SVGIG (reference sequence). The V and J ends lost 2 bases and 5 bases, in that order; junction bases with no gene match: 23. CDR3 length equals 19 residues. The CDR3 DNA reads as TGTGCCTGGAGTTCTCCCCTTACCGGACTAGGTCGCGTATGGGAGACCCAGTACTTC. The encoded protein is CAWSSPLTGLGRVWETQYF.

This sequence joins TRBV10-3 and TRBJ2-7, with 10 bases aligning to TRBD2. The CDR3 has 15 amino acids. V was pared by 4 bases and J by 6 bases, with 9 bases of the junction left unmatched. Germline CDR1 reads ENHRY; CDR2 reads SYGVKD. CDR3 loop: CAISAAQREGLEQYF. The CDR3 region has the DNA TGTGCCATCAGTGCTGCCCAGCGGGAGGGCCTCGAGCAGTACTTC.

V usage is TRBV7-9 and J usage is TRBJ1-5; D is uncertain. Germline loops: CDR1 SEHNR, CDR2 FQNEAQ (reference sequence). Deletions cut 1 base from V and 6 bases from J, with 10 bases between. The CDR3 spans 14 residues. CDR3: CASSLDRAAQPQHF. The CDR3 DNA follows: TGTGCCAGCAGCTTAGATCGGGCGGCTCAGCCCCAGCATTTT.

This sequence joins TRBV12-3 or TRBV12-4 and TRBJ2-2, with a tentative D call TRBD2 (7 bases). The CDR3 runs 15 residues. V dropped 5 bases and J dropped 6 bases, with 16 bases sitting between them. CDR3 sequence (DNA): TGTGCCAGCAGTCCAGGGGCAGGGAGGGCCGGGGAGCTGTTTTTT. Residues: CASSPGAGRAGELFF.

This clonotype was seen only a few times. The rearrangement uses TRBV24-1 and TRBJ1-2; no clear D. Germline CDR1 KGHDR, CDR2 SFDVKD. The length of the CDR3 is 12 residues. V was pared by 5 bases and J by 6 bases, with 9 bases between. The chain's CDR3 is CATSAGGNGYTF. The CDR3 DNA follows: TGTGCCACCAGTGCAGGAGGCAATGGCTACACCTTC.

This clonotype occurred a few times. CDR3 sequence: CASSSEFTQYF. In DNA form, the CDR3 reads TGTGCCAGCTCGTCAGAGTTTACGCAGTATTTT. V and J are TRBV5-6 and TRBJ2-3; D remains ambiguous. V lost 7 bases, J lost 8 bases, and 11 bases lay in between. The CDR3 is made up of 11 amino acids. Germline V CDR1 and CDR2: SGHDT, YYEEEE.

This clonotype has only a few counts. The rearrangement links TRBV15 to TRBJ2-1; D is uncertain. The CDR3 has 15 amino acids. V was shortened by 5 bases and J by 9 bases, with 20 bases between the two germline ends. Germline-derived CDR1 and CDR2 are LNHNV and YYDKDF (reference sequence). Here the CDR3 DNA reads TGTGCCACCAGCTCCGGACCCCCCTGGACCGGTGAGCAGTTCTTC. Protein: CATSSGPPWTGEQFF.